The rows below give T cell receptor beta chains drawn from one sample of a study of blood T cell repertoires in COVID-19. Method: immunoSEQ multiplex PCR; TCRdb's copy keeps in-frame clones and lacks some. The table shows around 190,000 clones, with 80% to 90% occurring only once. Sequenced: peripheral blood. The receptors come from a man aged 18 to 29 who had recovered from COVID-19. Both conserved end residues are part of each CDR3. The D gene is left open where the match is weak. Clone size, where shown, is once, few, many, or a class for clones that have expanded.

NA,TRBD1,TRBV2,TRBJ2-7,TGTGCCAGCAGTCCTGACAGGGGGCCCTACGAGCAGTACTTC,CASSPDRGPYEQYF
NA,NA,TRBV19,TRBJ1-1,TGTGCCAGTAGTTCGCGGATTACTGAAGCTTTCTTT,CASSSRITEAFF
NA,TRBD1,TRBV7-9,TRBJ2-5,TGTGCCAGCAGCCGCGGACAGGGGTTGTGGGAGACCCAGTACTTC,CASSRGQGLWETQYF
NA,NA,TRBV6-5,TRBJ2-7,TGTGCCAGCAGTTGGGGCAGTGACTACGAGCAGTACTTC,CASSWGSDYEQYF
NA,NA,TRBV7-2,TRBJ1-2,TGTGCCAGCAGCGGTGGGGGGGGAACCCCCGTCGGCTACACCTTC,CASSGGGGTPVGYTF
once,TRBD1,TRBV6-2/TRBV6-3,TRBJ2-7,TGTGCCAGCAGTCGACCGGGACAGGGGTTCGGGGAGCAGTACTTC,CASSRPGQGFGEQYF
NA,TRBD1,TRBV3-1/TRBV3-2,TRBJ1-2,TGTGCCAGCAGGCCGGGACAGGGACTGACCTATCGCTACACCTTC,CASRPGQGLTYRYTF
NA,NA,TRBV2,TRBJ1-1,TGTGCCAGCAGTCTCTGGGCAGCTGAAGCTTTCTTT,CASSLWAAEAFF
NA,NA,TRBV6-2/TRBV6-3,TRBJ2-2,TGTGCCAGCAGTTATACGGACAGCCCGAACACCGGGGAGCTGTTTTTT,CASSYTDSPNTGELFF
few,NA,TRBV7-2,TRBJ2-3,TGTGCCAGCAGCTTATCCTCCGGTTCCACAGATACGCAGTATTTT,CASSLSSGSTDTQYF
NA,TRBD1,TRBV5-1,TRBJ1-2,TGCGCCAGCAGGGGAACAGGGGATGGCTACACCTTC,CASRGTGDGYTF
NA,NA,TRBV6-5,TRBJ2-1,TGTGCCAGCAGTTACTATGGGGAGGTCAATGAGCAGTTCTTC,CASSYYGEVNEQFF
NA,NA,TRBV5-1,TRBJ1-2,TGCGCCAGCAGCTTGGATGGCAGGGATATGGGTGGCTACACCTTC,CASSLDGRDMGGYTF
NA,TRBD1,TRBV25-1,TRBJ1-2,TGTGCCAGCAGCATTCTGACAGGGGAGAACTATGGCTACACCTTC,CASSILTGENYGYTF
NA,NA,TRBV7-2,TRBJ1-5,TGTGCCAGCAGCTTAAGCGCTGGAAATCAGCCCCAGCATTTT,CASSLSAGNQPQHF
NA,TRBD2,TRBV6-2/TRBV6-3,TRBJ2-7,TGTGCCAGCAGTCCCGGGGGGGCTAGCGGCTCCTACGAGCAGTACTTC,CASSPGGASGSYEQYF
NA,NA,TRBV27,TRBJ1-4,TGTGCCAGCAGTTTATTTTACAGCTCAACTAATGAAAAACTGTTTTTT,CASSLFYSSTNEKLFF
once,NA,TRBV7-2,TRBJ1-1,TGTGCCAGCAGCTTAAGCATTAGGGGTAGCACTGAAGCTTTCTTT,CASSLSIRGSTEAFF
NA,NA,TRBV18,TRBJ2-7,TGTGCCAGCTCACCAGAACCAGGGTTAGTTCCTATACCCTACGAGCAGTACTTC,CASSPEPGLVPIPYEQYF
NA,TRBD1,TRBV19,TRBJ1-6,TGTGCCAGTAGTCTCGGACAGGGCCTGTATTCACCCCTCCACTTT,CASSLGQGLYSPLHF
NA,NA,TRBV15,TRBJ2-3,TGTGCCACCAGCAGGCGGGACAGCAACACAGATACGCAGTATTTT,CATSRRDSNTDTQYF
once,NA,TRBV4-2,TRBJ1-1,TGTGCCAGCGGAGGAACTGAAGCTTTCTTT,CASGGTEAFF
NA,TRBD2,TRBV18,TRBJ2-7,TGTGCCAGCTCACCACGTAGCGGGGTCCCCCCCTACGAGCAGTACTTC,CASSPRSGVPPYEQYF
NA,NA,TRBV19,TRBJ2-3,TGTGCCAGTAGTATGGTCGAGACAGATACGCAGTATTTT,CASSMVETDTQYF
NA,NA,TRBV10-1,TRBJ2-1,TGCGCCAGCAGTGACTGGGGAGGGGGTATGGATGAGCAGTTCTTC,CASSDWGGGMDEQFF
NA,TRBD1,TRBV7-3,TRBJ1-2,TGTGCCAGCAGCCTATCGGGACAGGGCGGTGGCTACACCTTC,CASSLSGQGGGYTF
NA,TRBD1,TRBV28,TRBJ2-7,TGTGCCAGCAGGGAAGACAGGGGTGGGGCCTACGAGCAGTACTTC,CASREDRGGAYEQYF
NA,NA,TRBV7-2,TRBJ1-1,TGTGCCAGCAGCTTACGCCCGAGGAACACTGAAGCTTTCTTT,CASSLRPRNTEAFF
NA,NA,TRBV29-1,TRBJ2-7,TGCAGCGTTGAACTTACCCGGGGGTACGAGCAGTACTTC,CSVELTRGYEQYF
NA,NA,TRBV19,TRBJ2-7,TGTGCCAGTGGGGAGGATGGAGACTTGCGAGAGCAGTACTTC,CASGEDGDLREQYF
NA,TRBD1,TRBV5-1,TRBJ2-7,TGCGCCAGCAGACGCGCCGGGACAGATTCCTACGAGCAGTACTTC,CASRRAGTDSYEQYF
NA,NA,TRBV27,TRBJ1-6,TGTGCCAGCAGTGGATACCGGGACACTAATTCACCCCTCCACTTT,CASSGYRDTNSPLHF
NA,TRBD1,TRBV24-1,TRBJ1-5,TGTGCCACCAGTGATAGGGGGCGGGGGGTCCAGCCCCAGCATTTT,CATSDRGRGVQPQHF
NA,TRBD1,TRBV4-1,TRBJ1-4,TGCGCCAGCAGCCAATCAGTTTTAGGGGCAGGGGGCATAGCTAATGAAAAACTGTTTTTT,CASSQSVLGAGGIANEKLFF
NA,NA,TRBV27,TRBJ2-2,TGTGCCAGCAGTTCTCTAGTGTCGGGCGGGTCCACCGGGGAGCTGTTTTTT,CASSSLVSGGSTGELFF
NA,TRBD1,TRBV5-6,TRBJ1-2,TGTGCCAGCAGATCCGCACAGGGGACGAACTATGGCTACACCTTC,CASRSAQGTNYGYTF
NA,TRBD2,TRBV19,TRBJ2-1,TGTGCCAGTAGTTCCCGACTAGCGGGAACCTACAATGAGCAGTTCTTC,CASSSRLAGTYNEQFF
NA,TRBD1,TRBV30,TRBJ1-2,TGTGCCTGGTCCAGACAGGGGGGCTATGGCTACACCTTC,CAWSRQGGYGYTF
NA,TRBD2,TRBV24-1,TRBJ2-3,TGTGCCACCAGTGACACTAGCGGGCGACAAAACGGGAGAACGCAGTATTTT,CATSDTSGRQNGRTQYF
once,TRBD1,TRBV15,TRBJ1-2,TGTGCCACCAGCAGGGGGACAGGCGCCTCCGATGGCTACACCTTC,CATSRGTGASDGYTF
NA,TRBD1,TRBV7-9,TRBJ1-1,TGTGCCAGCAGCCGACAGGGTTGGGAAGCTTTCTTT,CASSRQGWEAFF
NA,TRBD2,TRBV5-1,TRBJ2-7,TGCGCCAGCGCCCTAGCGGGAGGGACCCACGAGCAGTACTTC,CASALAGGTHEQYF
medium-sized,TRBD2,TRBV29-1,TRBJ2-7,TGCAGCGTCAGAGGCGGGAGGGCCTACGAGCAGTACTTC,CSVRGGRAYEQYF
NA,NA,TRBV7-2,TRBJ1-5,TGTGCCAGCAGCTTACTGGGGGGTAATCAGCCCCAGCATTTT,CASSLLGGNQPQHF
NA,NA,TRBV2,TRBJ1-6,TGTGCCAGCAGTGAGGACAGTCGGCCGTCACCCCTCCACTTT,CASSEDSRPSPLHF
once,NA,TRBV24-1,TRBJ2-2,TGTGCCACCAGTGGTTCCGCGAACACCGGGGAGCTGTTTTTT,CATSGSANTGELFF
NA,NA,TRBV5-8,TRBJ1-1,TGTGCCAGCAGCTTCAGGGTAGGGCGGGGGTACACTGAAGCTTTCTTT,CASSFRVGRGYTEAFF
NA,TRBD1,TRBV6-6,TRBJ1-6,TGTGCCAGCAGCCGAACAGGGGGGATATACTCCTCCTATAATTCACCCCTCCACTTT,CASSRTGGIYSSYNSPLHF
NA,TRBD1,TRBV4-3,TRBJ2-7,TGCGCCAGCAGCCAGGACAGGGGACTCTACGAGCAGTACTTC,CASSQDRGLYEQYF
NA,TRBD1,TRBV10-3,TRBJ1-1,TGTGCCATCGGACAGGGAATAAACACTGAAGCTTTCTTT,CAIGQGINTEAFF
NA,TRBD2,TRBV4-1,TRBJ2-1,TGCGCCAGCAGCGCAGGACTAGCGGGAGCTAGTGAGCAGTTCTTC,CASSAGLAGASEQFF
NA,NA,TRBV19,TRBJ2-1,TGTGCCACCCGAGAGAATAGCGATGAGCAGTTCTTC,CATRENSDEQFF
NA,NA,TRBV28,TRBJ2-1,TGTGCCAGCAGTCCAACCCTTAGCGCGAGCTCCTACAATGAGCAGTTCTTC,CASSPTLSASSYNEQFF
few,NA,TRBV12-3/TRBV12-4,TRBJ2-4,TGTGCCAGCAGTTTTGAGGGTCGGAACATTCAGTACTTC,CASSFEGRNIQYF
few,NA,TRBV19,TRBJ1-5,TGTGCCAGTAGTATAGATACAGGGAATGTGGCTCAGCCCCAGCATTTT,CASSIDTGNVAQPQHF